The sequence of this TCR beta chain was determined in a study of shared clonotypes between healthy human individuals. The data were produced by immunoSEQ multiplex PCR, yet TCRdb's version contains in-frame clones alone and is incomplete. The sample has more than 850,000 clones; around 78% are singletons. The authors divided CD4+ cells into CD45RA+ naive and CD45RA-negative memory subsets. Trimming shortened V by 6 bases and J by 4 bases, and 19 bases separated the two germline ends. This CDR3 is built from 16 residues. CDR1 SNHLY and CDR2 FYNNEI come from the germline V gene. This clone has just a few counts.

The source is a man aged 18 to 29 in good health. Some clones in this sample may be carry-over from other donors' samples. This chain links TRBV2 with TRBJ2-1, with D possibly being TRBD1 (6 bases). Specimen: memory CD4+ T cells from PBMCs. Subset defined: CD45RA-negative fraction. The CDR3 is CASRDIAGGAYNEQFF. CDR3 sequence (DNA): TGTGCCAGCAGGGACATCGCTGGGGGCGCTTACAATGAGCAGTTCTTC.